Shown below are 30 T cell receptor beta chains from a single sample sequenced in a study of cytomegalovirus exposure and HLA in healthy donors. The PCR used 60 Vbeta and 13 Jbeta primers. Profiled with immunoSEQ multiplex PCR; TCRdb holds only in-frame clones, not every one. The data contain around 130,000 clones, around three quarters of them seen just once; the ten biggest clones take up 1.8%. Sequenced: PBMCs. These receptors were taken from a woman aged 50 to 65 in good health and CMV-seronegative.

This clone was detected only once. A junction end diverges from the germline sequence, so it may reflect a read error. The CDR3 protein is CASSEASRTANYGYPF. Written as DNA, the CDR3 is TGTGCCAGCAGTGAAGCCTCCCGGACAGCCAACTATGGCTACCCCTTC. The V call is TRBV6-1, the J call TRBJ1-2, with D maybe TRBD1 (6 bases). The CDR3 length is 16 residues. Germline loops: CDR1 MNHNS, CDR2 SASEGT.

CDR3 coding DNA: TGTGCCAGCAGTCCCGGGACAGGAGATGCAGATACGCAGTATTTT. Amino acid sequence: CASSPGTGDADTQYF. The chain is built from TRBV5-6 and TRBJ2-3, with TRBD1 matching 8 bases. The V gene end was trimmed by 5 bases and the J gene end by 4 bases; junction bases not matched to a gene: 9. Germline-derived CDR1 and CDR2 are SGHDT and YYEEEE. The CDR3 runs 15 residues. Full variable domain (missing parts from reference TRBV5-6 and TRBJ2-3): DAGVTQSPTHLIKTRGQQVTLRCSPKSGHDTVSWYQQALGQGPQFIFQYYEEEERQRGNFPDRFSGHQFPNYSSELNVNALLLGDSALYLCASSPGTGDADTQYFGPGTRLTVL.

The chain has TRBV7-9 and TRBJ2-1; 11 bases agree with TRBD2. CDR3 size: 16 residues. V shed 5 bases and J 8 bases; nucleotides not matched to a gene: 11. Germline V gene lookup returns CDR1 SEHNR and CDR2 FQNEAQ (reference sequence). The CDR3 sequence: CASSPSSGRALDEQFF. The CDR3 bases are TGTGCCAGCAGCCCCAGTAGCGGGAGGGCCCTGGATGAGCAGTTCTTC.

The V gene is TRBV11-1, the J gene TRBJ2-5; possibly TRBD2 for D (6 bases). Between the trimmed V and J ends, which lost 5 bases and 4 bases, there was a span of 14 bases. The germline V gene encodes CDR1 SGHAT and CDR2 FQDESV (reference sequence). CDR3 length: 14 amino acids. The CDR3 loop is CASSPDLGGETQYF. The CDR3 DNA is TGTGCCAGCAGCCCCGACTTGGGAGGAGAGACCCAGTACTTC.

V gene TRBV11-1 combines with J gene TRBJ1-4, with unresolved D. The CDR3 spans 13 residues. The ends were cut back, 5 bases at V and 8 bases at J, with 12 bases in the middle. Looked up from germline, CDR1 is SGHAT and CDR2 is FQDESV (reference sequence). Here the CDR3 DNA reads TGTGCCAGCAGCCGTGTAGTGGGCGAAAAACTGTTTTTT. Translated, it gives CASSRVVGEKLFF.

This clone was seen once. The chain carries TRBV4-1 and TRBJ2-5; TRBD2 aligns across 7 bases. V was pared by 4 bases and J by 5 bases, with 10 bases of the junction left unmatched. There are 15 residues in the CDR3. Germline V gene data show CDR1 as MGHRA and CDR2 as YSYEKL. CDR3 bases: TGCGCCAGCAGCCCAGCTAGCGGAGTGGGGGAGACCCAGTACTTC. Amino acid sequence: CASSPASGVGETQYF.

The rearrangement uses TRBV13 and TRBJ2-7; D is unclear. The CDR3 is made up of 10 amino acids. Looked up from germline, CDR1 is PRHDT and CDR2 is FYEKMQ (reference sequence). Trimming removed 7 bases from V and 6 bases from J, with 7 bases in between. In nucleotides, the CDR3 is TGTGCCAGCACCTGGGGCGAGCAGTACGTC. Protein product: CASTWGEQYV.

V gene TRBV28 combines with J gene TRBJ1-5, with 9 nucleotides matching TRBD1. The CDR3 extends over 15 amino acids. Unmatched junction bases numbered 9, after V lost 6 bases and J lost 6 bases. CDR1 MDHEN and CDR2 SYDVKM come from the germline V gene. The CDR3, as DNA: TGTGCCAGCAGCTCTTTAAGGGACAGGGCTCAGCCCCAGCATTTT. It codes for CASSSLRDRAQPQHF.

A few counts support this clone. The V call is TRBV5-1, the J call TRBJ2-7, with 7 bases aligning to TRBD2. Trimming at V came to 2 bases and at J to 0 bases, leaving 5 bases not matched to a gene. The CDR3 runs 15 residues. The germline V gene has CDR1 SGHRS and CDR2 YFSETQ. The CDR3 is CASSFLAGDSYEQYF. DNA for the CDR3: TGCGCCAGCAGCTTCTTGGCGGGAGACTCCTACGAGCAGTACTTC. Full variable domain (outside the CDR3, taken from reference TRBV5-1 and TRBJ2-7): KAGVTQTPRYLIKTRGQQVTLSCSPISGHRSVSWYQQTPGQGLQFLFEYFSETQRNKGNFPGRFSGRQFSNSRSEMNVSTLELGDSALYLCASSFLAGDSYEQYFGPGTRLTVT.

This rearrangement joins TRBV10-1 to TRBJ2-4; 7 bases line up with TRBD1. CDR1 and CDR2 (germline): WNHNN, SYGVQD (reference sequence). The length of the CDR3 is 18 residues. V lost 5 bases to trimming and J lost 0 bases; unmatched junction nucleotides: 13. For the CDR3, the DNA is TGCGCCAGCAGTTCCCCGGACAGGAAGGCTCTAGCCAAAAACATTCAGTACTTC. It translates to CASSSPDRKALAKNIQYF.

The V gene is TRBV27, the J gene TRBJ1-4, with 12 bases identical to TRBD1. The germline V gene encodes CDR1 MNHEY and CDR2 SMNVEV (reference sequence). This CDR3 contains 13 residues. The J segment lost 17 bases and the V segment lost 5 bases, leaving 9 bases of the junction unmatched. In nucleotides, the CDR3 is TGTGCCAGCAGTGCGGGACAGGGGGCGATCTCATTTTTT. This sequence encodes CASSAGQGAISFF.

This chain joins TRBV9 and TRBJ1-1, with a weak D call TRBD1 (5 bases). The length of the CDR3 is 14 residues. V gave up 0 bases and J gave up 8 bases, with 14 bases separating them. Germline-derived CDR1 and CDR2 are SGDLS and YYNGEE. The CDR3 sequence is CASSVVTAGGEAFF. The CDR3 DNA follows: TGTGCCAGCAGCGTAGTGACAGCCGGGGGAGAAGCTTTCTTT.

The count of this clone is one. This chain joins TRBV4-1 and TRBJ1-2, with 12 nucleotides matching TRBD1. The CDR3 totals 15 residues. The J segment lost 5 bases and the V segment lost 1 base, leaving 2 bases of the junction unmatched. Germline V gives CDR1 MGHRA, CDR2 YSYEKL. The CDR3 reads CASSQAGQGAYGYTF. The CDR3 DNA is TGCGCCAGCAGCCAAGCGGGACAGGGGGCATATGGCTACACCTTC.

This chain links TRBV29-1 with TRBJ1-2; D is ambiguous. Germline V gene sequence: CDR1 SQVTM, CDR2 ANQGSEA. The CDR3 is 11 residues long. Trimming left V 4 bases short and J 14 bases short, with 17 bases between. Here the CDR3 DNA reads TGCAGCGTTGGTTCCGTGGGTACTACAACCTTC. The encoded protein is CSVGSVGTTTF.

The chain employs TRBV5-6 and TRBJ2-7; 8 positions agree with TRBD2. The V segment lost 0 bases and the J segment 6 bases; nucleotides outside the gene matches: 2. CDR3 length: 13 residues. The germline CDR1 and CDR2 sequences are SGHDT and YYEEEE. The chain's CDR3 is CASSLVAGGEQYV. DNA of the CDR3: TGTGCCAGCAGCTTGGTTGCGGGGGGCGAGCAGTACGTC.

The V gene is TRBV28, the J gene TRBJ2-1; possibly TRBD2 for D (7 bases). V was cut by 5 bases and J by 7 bases, with 12 bases left in between. The CDR3 runs 13 residues. Looked up from germline, CDR1 is MDHEN and CDR2 is SYDVKM. CDR3 DNA sequence: TGTGCCAGCAGTCTTAGGGGGGGTAATGAGCAGTTCTTC. Translated: CASSLRGGNEQFF. Complete variable domain (other parts from reference TRBV28 and TRBJ2-1): DVKVTQSSRYLVKRTGEKVFLECVQDMDHENMFWYRQDPGLGLRLIYFSYDVKMKEKGDIPEGYSVSREKKERFSLILESASTNQTSMYLCASSLRGGNEQFFGPGTRLTVL.

The chain is built from TRBV29-1 and TRBJ1-2; D remains unclear. V shed 3 bases and J shed 0 bases, with 8 bases lying between them. The CDR3 has 13 residues. The V gene's germline CDR1 is SQVTM and CDR2 ANQGSEA. CDR3 sequence (DNA): TGCAGCGTTGATGGGGAGCCTAACTATGGCTACACCTTC. It is translated as CSVDGEPNYGYTF.

A single count supports this clone. CDR3 coding DNA: TGTGCCAGTAGTAGGCAGGGGGTGATGAACACTGAAGCTTTCTTT. It codes for CASSRQGVMNTEAFF. The chain combines TRBV19 with TRBJ1-1; 7 bases fit TRBD1. Germline loops: CDR1 LNHDA, CDR2 SQIVND (reference sequence). J was trimmed by 0 bases and V by 4 bases; bases with no gene match: 5. The CDR3 runs to 15 residues.

This rearrangement joins TRBV18 to TRBJ2-3; TRBD2 might be the D (5 bases). V was pared by 3 bases and J by 5 bases, with 12 bases between. The germline V gene has CDR1 KGHSH and CDR2 LQKENI. The CDR3 sequence is 14 residues long. CDR3 residues: CASSPGLGVDTQYF. As DNA, the CDR3 is TGTGCCAGCTCACCCGGACTCGGTGTAGATACGCAGTATTTT.

This chain joins TRBV4-2 and TRBJ2-2; no firm D call. Looked up from germline, CDR1 is LGHNA and CDR2 is YNFKEQ. The CDR3 runs 14 residues. V was pared by 4 bases and J by 5 bases, with 11 bases between. DNA of the CDR3: TGTGCCAGCAGCCCTCCGGGTGGAACCGGGGAGCTGTTTTTT. It encodes CASSPPGGTGELFF.

The chain recombines TRBV5-1 with TRBJ2-1, with 10 bases fitting TRBD2. V shed 1 base and J 8 bases; nucleotides not matched to a gene: 3. The CDR3 is made up of 14 amino acids. The germline gives CDR1 SGHRS, CDR2 YFSETQ. The CDR3 nucleotides are TGCGCCAGCAGCTTGACTAGCGGGGCCCATGAGCAGTTCTTC. This gives the protein CASSLTSGAHEQFF. The full variable domain, in which reference TRBV5-1 and TRBJ2-1 provide the parts outside the CDR3, is KAGVTQTPRYLIKTRGQQVTLSCSPISGHRSVSWYQQTPGQGLQFLFEYFSETQRNKGNFPGRFSGRQFSNSRSEMNVSTLELGDSALYLCASSLTSGAHEQFFGPGTRLTVL.

V gene TRBV27 combines with J gene TRBJ1-2; TRBD1 aligns across 12 bases. This CDR3 has 13 amino acids. Trimming took 5 bases from V and 7 from J; bases not matched to a gene: 2. Germline V gene data show CDR1 as MNHEY and CDR2 as SMNVEV (reference sequence). The CDR3 sequence: CASSGTGGPGYTF. The CDR3 DNA reads as TGTGCCAGCAGTGGGACAGGGGGCCCTGGCTACACCTTC.

This clone came up a few times. V gene TRBV7-9 combines with J gene TRBJ1-1, with 7 bases that match TRBD1. Trimming removed 2 bases from V and 6 bases from J; junction bases left unmatched: 6. Looked up from germline, CDR1 is SEHNR and CDR2 is FQNEAQ (reference sequence). The CDR3 has 14 amino acids. The CDR3 here is CASSLTTGWPEAFF. The CDR3 DNA reads as TGTGCCAGCAGCTTAACGACAGGGTGGCCTGAAGCTTTCTTT.

V usage is TRBV9 and J usage is TRBJ2-7; possibly TRBD2 for D (6 bases). Trimming cost V 6 bases and J 7 bases, with 17 bases left between them. The CDR3 spans 13 residues. CDR1 is SGDLS, CDR2 YYNGEE, per germline. The CDR3 DNA reads TGTGCCAGCAATCCTATGGAGGGCGGGGAGCAGTACTTC. Translated: CASNPMEGGEQYF.

V usage is TRBV5-6 and J usage is TRBJ2-5, with no clear D. Germline V gives CDR1 SGHDT, CDR2 YYEEEE. Trimming cost V 0 bases and J 5 bases, with 20 bases left between them. The CDR3 covers 17 residues. For the CDR3, the DNA is TGTGCCAGCAGCTTGGTCCCAACAGCCACGATCCAGGAGACCCAGTACTTC. Amino acids: CASSLVPTATIQETQYF.

CDR3 nucleotides: TGCGCCAGCAGCTACCTAGCGGGAGAGGCGGAGACCCAGTACTTC. It yields the protein CASSYLAGEAETQYF. The V and J genes are TRBV5-1 and TRBJ2-5; 10 bases are a match to TRBD2. CDR1 and CDR2 from the germline V gene are SGHRS and YFSETQ. This CDR3 has 15 residues. The J segment lost 5 bases and the V segment lost 3 bases, leaving 7 bases of the junction unmatched.

This sequence joins TRBV14 and TRBJ2-1, with D possibly being TRBD1 (6 bases). The germline V gene has CDR1 SGHDN and CDR2 FVKESK. The length of the CDR3 is 14 residues. With 2 bases removed from V and 9 bases from J, the gap between germline ends came to 14 bases. CDR3 protein: CASSQIRGSGEQFF. The CDR3 nucleotides are TGTGCCAGCAGCCAAATCAGGGGCAGCGGTGAGCAGTTCTTC.

The rearrangement uses TRBV7-5 and TRBJ1-2; the D call in the table, TRBD1, was not verified against the DNA. TRBV7-5 is a pseudogene locus. There are 13 residues in the CDR3. The CDR3 region has the DNA TGTGCCAGAAGCCTGGACAGGGGGCATGGCTACACCTTC. Translation: CARSLDRGHGYTF.

The DNA for the CDR3 is TGTGCCAGCAGCTTAGATGACAGGCGAAGGAGCTCCTACGAGCAGTACTTC. Translating it yields CASSLDDRRRSSYEQYF. The chain recombines TRBV7-2 with TRBJ2-7; tentatively, D is TRBD1 (6 bases). CDR1 is SGHTA, CDR2 FQGNSA, per germline. V dropped 1 base and J dropped 0 bases, with 16 bases sitting between them. This CDR3 region has 17 residues.

This clone appeared once. The chain recombines TRBV9 with TRBJ2-5; no reliable D call. There are 14 residues in the CDR3. V lost 0 bases to trimming and J lost 7 bases, with 13 bases between them. CDR1 is SGDLS and CDR2 is YYNGEE in the germline V gene. The CDR3 reads CASSVGSPTRTQYF. The CDR3 nucleotides read TGTGCCAGCAGCGTAGGGTCACCAACGCGGACCCAGTACTTC.